The next 20 T cell receptor beta chains were all read from a single sample in a study of CD8 T cells in ankylosing spondylitis. One entry per CDR3 protein, called by TCRdb with MiXCR from the 5' RACE reads. The data show about 320,000 distinct CDR3 sequences, around 10% seen once. The sequencing input was blood, either unsorted or a sorted T cell fraction (not recorded which). The receptors stem from a female donor with ankylosing spondylitis or in good health (not recorded which).

The chain combines TRBV18 with TRBJ1-1; D gene uncertain. The CDR3 sequence is 13 residues long. Germline loops: CDR1 KGHSH, CDR2 LQKENI. Between the trimmed V and J ends, which lost 6 bases and 4 bases, there was a span of 12 bases. The CDR3 region has the DNA TGTGCCAGCTCTAGGGATTTAAGCACTGAAGCTTTCTTT. Its translation is CASSRDLSTEAFF.

This clonotype occurred many times. V is TRBV20-1 and J is TRBJ1-2; D is unresolved. CDR3 length: 14 amino acids. Trimming removed 1 base from V and 4 bases from J, with 13 bases in between. Germline V gives CDR1 DFQATT, CDR2 SNEGSKA (reference sequence). The CDR3 spells CSARGDSKRYGYTF. Here the CDR3 DNA reads TGCAGTGCTAGAGGCGACTCTAAACGCTATGGCTACACCTTC.

The table lists this clonotype with many counts. The chain recombines TRBV28 with TRBJ1-6, with 7 bases fitting TRBD1. CDR3 length: 15 residues. V lost 6 bases to trimming and J lost 2 bases; unmatched junction nucleotides: 4. Germline-derived CDR1 and CDR2 are MDHEN and SYDVKM. The CDR3 region has the DNA TGTGCCAGCAGACCTGGGACAGCCTATAATTCACCCCTCCACTTT. The encoded protein is CASRPGTAYNSPLHF.

CDR3: CASSLRDRVPSQETQYF. The CDR3 DNA reads as TGTGCCAGCAGCTTGCGCGACAGGGTGCCTTCCCAAGAGACCCAGTACTTC. The V call is TRBV5-6, the J call TRBJ2-5; 7 bases map to TRBD1. The CDR3 has 17 amino acids. CDR1 is SGHDT, CDR2 YYEEEE, per germline. J lost 1 base, V lost 1 base, and 10 bases had no gene match. The full variable domain, its missing parts supplied by reference TRBV5-6 and TRBJ2-5, is DAGVTQSPTHLIKTRGQQVTLRCSPKSGHDTVSWYQQALGQGPQFIFQYYEEEERQRGNFPDRFSGHQFPNYSSELNVNALLLGDSALYLCASSLRDRVPSQETQYFGPGTRLLVL.

This clonotype was recorded many times. The V and J genes are TRBV5-1 and TRBJ2-1; the D gene is possibly TRBD1 (5 bases). CDR1 SGHRS and CDR2 YFSETQ come from the germline V gene. The V and J ends lost 4 bases and 10 bases respectively, with 21 bases between them. The CDR3 sequence is 15 residues long. CDR3 loop: CASSAPDGPNREQFF. CDR3 DNA sequence: TGCGCCAGCAGCGCACCGGACGGACCCAACAGGGAGCAGTTCTTC.

This clonotype was seen more than once but under ten times. The chain uses TRBV6-2 or TRBV6-3 and TRBJ2-2; D may be TRBD2 (6 bases). Germline CDR1 is MNHEY and CDR2 is SVGEGT. The CDR3 totals 13 residues. Trimming took 5 bases from V and 4 from J, leaving 8 bases between them. This CDR3 reads CASSNGGTGELFF. The DNA for the CDR3 is TGTGCCAGCAGTAACGGGGGCACCGGGGAGCTGTTTTTT.

This clonotype came up many times. The rearrangement uses TRBV20-1 and TRBJ1-5, with a possible D match to TRBD1 (6 bases). Germline assignment: CDR1 DFQATT and CDR2 SNEGSKA (reference sequence). V lost 6 bases and J 1 base, leaving 13 bases between the germline ends. The CDR3 contains 14 residues. CDR3 sequence (DNA): TGCAGTGCCGAGACAGGCGGGAGCAATCAGCCCCAGCATTTT. It encodes CSAETGGSNQPQHF.

This clonotype has at least ten counts. The rearrangement links TRBV5-8 to TRBJ2-1; D gene unclear. The CDR3 covers 13 residues. Deletions cut 3 bases from V and 5 bases from J, with 9 bases between. CDR1 is SGHTS, CDR2 YDEGEE, per germline. This CDR3 reads CASSWLKNNEQFF. In nucleotides, the CDR3 is TGTGCCAGCAGCTGGCTTAAGAACAATGAGCAGTTCTTC.

The chain couples TRBV27 to TRBJ1-4, with D possibly matching TRBD1 (5 bases). Germline V gene sequence: CDR1 MNHEY, CDR2 SMNVEV (reference sequence). The CDR3 is 15 amino acids. V lost 6 bases to trimming and J lost 8 bases, with 19 bases between them. CDR3 sequence: CASRFGALTGEKLFF. The CDR3 bases are TGTGCCAGCAGGTTTGGGGCCTTAACAGGAGAAAAACTGTTTTTT.

The sample holds many counts of this clonotype. This chain connects TRBV7-2 to TRBJ2-1, with 10 bases that match TRBD1. The CDR3 totals 15 residues. CDR1 is SGHTA, CDR2 FQGNSA, per germline. Trimming cost V 6 bases and J 9 bases; bases outside gene matches: 11. The chain's CDR3 is CASSYPGQGPGEQFF. The DNA for the CDR3 is TGTGCCAGCAGTTATCCGGGACAGGGGCCAGGTGAGCAGTTCTTC.

The table lists this clonotype with many counts. The chain employs TRBV7-8 and TRBJ1-2; 8 bases fit TRBD1. The CDR3 spans 14 residues. Germline CDR1 is SGHVS and CDR2 is FQNEAQ. V shed 1 base and J 4 bases; nucleotides not matched to a gene: 2. CDR3 residues: CASSLGTGSYGYTF. The CDR3 nucleotides are TGTGCCAGCAGCTTAGGGACAGGGAGCTATGGCTACACCTTC.

This clonotype was counted ten times or more. The genes are TRBV5-1 and TRBJ2-1; no firm D call. The CDR3 covers 12 residues. V was trimmed by 3 bases and J by 8 bases, leaving 9 bases between them. Germline V gene lookup returns CDR1 SGHRS and CDR2 YFSETQ. CDR3 sequence: CASSSVGDEQFF. The CDR3, as DNA: TGCGCCAGCAGCTCCGTTGGGGATGAGCAGTTCTTC.

This clonotype has at least ten counts. This sequence joins TRBV6-5 and TRBJ1-4; D is possibly TRBD1 (6 bases). The CDR3 totals 15 residues. Deletions cut 0 bases from V and 6 bases from J, with 11 bases between. Germline-derived CDR1 and CDR2 are MNHEY and SVGAGI. CDR3 nucleotides: TGTGCCAGCAGTTACTCCAGGGGTCTCGATGAAAAACTGTTTTTT. Its protein is CASSYSRGLDEKLFF.

There are many counts of this clonotype. V is TRBV5-5 and J is TRBJ2-7; 7 nucleotides line up with TRBD2. Trimming removed 0 bases from V and 2 bases from J; junction bases left unmatched: 8. Germline assignment: CDR1 SGHKS and CDR2 YYEKEE (reference sequence). The CDR3 length is 16 residues. CDR3 sequence: CASSLVGGSVPYEQYF. The CDR3 DNA follows: TGTGCCAGCAGCTTGGTTGGCGGGAGTGTACCCTACGAGCAGTACTTC. The variable domain in full, completed from reference TRBV5-5 and TRBJ2-7, reads DAGVTQSPTHLIKTRGQQVTLRCSPISGHKSVSWYQQVLGQGPQFIFQYYEKEERGRGNFPDRFSARQFPNYSSELNVNALLLGDSALYLCASSLVGGSVPYEQYFGPGTRLTVT.

This clonotype was seen at least ten times. The chain links TRBV4-2 to TRBJ2-4; 10 bases map to TRBD2. V lost 4 bases, J lost 6 bases, and 15 bases stayed unmatched. The CDR3 consists of 18 residues. Per the germline V gene, CDR1 is LGHNA and CDR2 is YNFKEQ. CDR3 nucleotide sequence: TGTGCCAGCAGCCGACCAGCGGGGGGGCCAAGGAATTTAAACATTCAGTACTTC. It is translated as CASSRPAGGPRNLNIQYF.

This clonotype was recorded many times. CDR3 bases: TGTGCCAGCAGTTTGGGGGGGACCTTTACCTATGAGCAGTTCTTC. Translating it yields CASSLGGTFTYEQFF. The rearrangement joins TRBV27 to TRBJ2-1; 7 nucleotides match TRBD2. The V gene's germline CDR1 is MNHEY and CDR2 SMNVEV (reference sequence). V lost 3 bases and J lost 8; bases outside the gene matches: 10. The CDR3 loop spans 15 amino acids.

There are a few counts of this clonotype. The gene calls are TRBV18 and TRBJ1-2; D gene ambiguous. The CDR3 contains 15 residues. Germline V gene data show CDR1 as KGHSH and CDR2 as LQKENI. Trimming removed 6 bases from V and 4 bases from J, with 18 bases in between. In nucleotides, the CDR3 is TGTGCCAGCTCGCCGCCCCCGGGAATAGGCTATGGCTACACCTTC. Residues: CASSPPPGIGYGYTF.

This clonotype came up a few times. DNA of the CDR3: TGTGCCAGCAGCTCACTCCCTTCGGGTGGGACTGAAGCTTTCTTT. It encodes CASSSLPSGGTEAFF. The V call is TRBV7-8, the J call TRBJ1-1; D remains ambiguous. V dropped 4 bases and J dropped 5 bases, with 17 bases sitting between them. Germline V gene lookup returns CDR1 SGHVS and CDR2 FQNEAQ. The CDR3 totals 15 residues.

The gene calls are TRBV7-9 and TRBJ2-7; TRBD1 is a possible D gene (6 bases). This CDR3 is built from 14 residues. Germline V gene data show CDR1 as SEHNR and CDR2 as FQNEAQ (reference sequence). V shed 4 bases and J shed 3 bases, with 13 bases lying between them. The CDR3 protein is CASSYRELGYEQYF. CDR3 coding DNA: TGTGCCAGCAGCTACAGGGAACTGGGCTACGAGCAGTACTTC.

The CDR3 here is CASSQFVSNQPQHF. The CDR3 DNA reads as TGTGCCAGCAGCCAATTTGTTAGCAATCAGCCCCAGCATTTT. The rearrangement uses TRBV14 and TRBJ1-5; no reliable D call. V shed 2 bases and J shed 0 bases, with 5 bases lying between them. This CDR3 contains 14 residues. The germline V gene encodes CDR1 SGHDN and CDR2 FVKESK.